This T cell receptor (beta chain) appears in the sequencing data of a study of blood T cell repertoires in COVID-19. V lost 6 bases to trimming and J lost 6 bases, with 17 bases between them. The CDR3 has 15 amino acids. Germline CDR1 MNHEY, CDR2 SVGAGI. Some clones are missing from TCRdb's copy, which holds only in-frame ones; the method was immunoSEQ multiplex PCR. The table includes under 250,000 clones, around 84% detected once. The chain employs TRBV6-5 and TRBJ2-2, with a tentative D call TRBD1 (6 bases). The receptor's source is a human donor in a cohort sampled during active COVID-19. Sequencing was done on a sample of peripheral blood. The chain's CDR3 is CASSPQGISSGELFF. The CDR3 bases are TGTGCCAGCAGCCCCCAGGGGATCAGCTCCGGGGAGCTGTTTTTT.